These 31 T cell receptor beta chains came from one sample sequenced in a study of blood T cell repertoires in COVID-19. This table comes from immunoSEQ multiplex PCR, and its TCRdb copy is limited to in-frame clones, with some not included. The sample contains about 46,000 clones, around four fifths of which appear only once. Sequences were obtained from peripheral blood. All receptors derive from a man in his 60s with active COVID-19.

The rearrangement links TRBV5-1 to TRBJ2-3; D is uncertain. The CDR3 is 13 amino acids. V lost 2 bases to trimming and J lost 4 bases, with 8 bases between them. Per the germline V gene, CDR1 is SGHRS and CDR2 is YFSETQ. The CDR3 sequence is CASSLTVADTQYF. In DNA, the CDR3 is TGCGCCAGCAGCTTAACGGTGGCAGATACGCAGTATTTT.

This clone is termed medium-sized (0.01 to 0.1%). This chain joins TRBV11-2 and TRBJ2-2; 7 nucleotides align to TRBD1. The J segment lost 6 bases and the V segment lost 3 bases, leaving 10 bases of the junction unmatched. Germline lookup yields CDR1 SGHAT and CDR2 FQNNGV. The length of the CDR3 is 16 residues. The CDR3, as DNA: TGTGCCAGCAGCTTCCTTTACAGGGGAAGGGCCGGGGAGCTGTTTTTT. Amino acids: CASSFLYRGRAGELFF.

This clone was seen just once. The gene calls are TRBV9 and TRBJ1-5; TRBD1 matches 10 bases. V was clipped by 4 bases and J by 0 bases; unmatched bases: 13. The CDR3 covers 19 residues. Germline V gene lookup returns CDR1 SGDLS and CDR2 YYNGEE. CDR3 bases: TGTGCCAGCAGCCATATGCGGGACAGGGGAAGGGGTAGCAATCAGCCCCAGCATTTT. This translates into CASSHMRDRGRGSNQPQHF.

V gene TRBV4-3 combines with J gene TRBJ2-1; TRBD1 might be the D (6 bases). Germline lookup yields CDR1 LGHNA and CDR2 YSLEER. CDR3 length: 16 residues. With 0 bases removed from V and 2 bases from J, the gap between germline ends came to 11 bases. The CDR3 nucleotides read TGCGCCAGCAGCCAAGATTGGGGGCAGCCCTACAATGAGCAGTTCTTC. Its translation: CASSQDWGQPYNEQFF.

This clone was counted a single time. The chain employs TRBV14 and TRBJ2-2; unclear D gene. Trimming removed 1 base at V and 2 bases at J, with 5 bases between. This CDR3 contains 14 residues. Germline V gene lookup returns CDR1 SGHDN and CDR2 FVKESK. The CDR3: CASSQGGNTGELFF. CDR3 DNA sequence: TGTGCCAGCAGCCAAGGCGGAAACACCGGGGAGCTGTTTTTT.

For the CDR3, the DNA is TGTGCCAGCAGTGAAAAGAGTGGACAGGGCAGCTACGAGCAGTACTTC. It translates to CASSEKSGQGSYEQYF. The chain recombines TRBV6-1 with TRBJ2-7, with 8 bases identical to TRBD1. The CDR3 is 16 residues long. From germline, CDR1 is MNHNS and CDR2 SASEGT. With 2 bases clipped from V and 3 bases from J, the junction kept 9 bases outside the gene matches.

The rearrangement links TRBV12-5 to TRBJ2-3, with D uncertain. The CDR3 is 12 amino acids. V was trimmed by 7 bases and J by 6 bases, leaving 11 bases between them. Germline values: CDR1 LGHNT, CDR2 FRNRAP. Here the CDR3 reads CASAALEDTQYF. CDR3 coding DNA: TGTGCTAGTGCAGCCCTAGAGGATACGCAGTATTTT. Filled out from reference TRBV12-5 and TRBJ2-3, the complete variable domain reads DARVTQTPRHKVTEMGQEVTMRCQPILGHNTVFWYRQTMMQGLELLAYFRNRAPLDDSGMPKDRFSAEMPDATLATLKIQPSEPRDSAVYFCASAALEDTQYFGPGTRLTVL.

This clone was seen just once. This chain links TRBV11-3 with TRBJ2-3; tentatively, D is TRBD1 (6 bases). Germline V gives CDR1 SGHNT, CDR2 YENEEA. The V end lost 5 bases, the J end lost 0 bases, and 9 bases lay between the germline ends. The CDR3 is 14 residues long. CDR3: CASSPGASTDTQYF. The CDR3 DNA reads as TGTGCCAGCAGCCCAGGGGCTAGCACAGATACGCAGTATTTT.

The chain uses TRBV7-8 and TRBJ1-2, with 10 bases aligning to TRBD1. V trimming: 4 bases; J trimming: 2 bases; junction bases outside the gene matches: 7. The CDR3 covers 16 residues. CDR1 and CDR2 (germline): SGHVS, FQNEAQ. The CDR3 loop reads CASSSRTGGYNYGYTF. The CDR3 nucleotides read TGTGCCAGCAGCTCACGGACAGGGGGATACAACTATGGCTACACCTTC.

V and J are TRBV14 and TRBJ2-1; TRBD1 aligns across 7 bases. The CDR3 sequence is 16 residues long. CDR1 is SGHDN and CDR2 is FVKESK in the germline V gene. V was clipped by 4 bases and J by 4 bases; unmatched bases: 10. The CDR3 region is CASSLSTGPLYNEQFF. CDR3 coding DNA: TGTGCCAGCAGCCTGTCGACAGGGCCGCTATACAATGAGCAGTTCTTC.

The chain joins TRBV11-2 to TRBJ1-3, with D unresolved. Germline CDR1 reads SGHAT; CDR2 reads FQNNGV. V was trimmed by 1 base and J by 1 base, leaving 14 bases between them. The CDR3 sequence is 17 residues long. The CDR3 DNA is TGTGCCAGCAGCTTAGTTCCAGGAGCGGCTTCTGGAAACACCATATATTTT. This sequence encodes CASSLVPGAASGNTIYF.

The rearrangement uses TRBV7-2 and TRBJ1-1; D is unresolved. The CDR3 totals 13 residues. V shed 4 bases and J shed 4 bases, with 10 bases lying between them. The germline V gene has CDR1 SGHTA and CDR2 FQGNSA. CDR3 DNA sequence: TGTGCCAGCAGCTCCCTCTTGGCCACTGAAGCTTTCTTT. Residues: CASSSLLATEAFF.

The rearrangement uses TRBV7-9 and TRBJ2-3; tentative D call: TRBD1 (7 bases). The V and J ends lost 8 bases and 1 base respectively, with 13 bases between them. The germline V gene encodes CDR1 SEHNR and CDR2 FQNEAQ (reference sequence). This CDR3 has 14 residues. CDR3 sequence (DNA): TGTGCCAGCTCTCAGGGGGGTGGCACAGATACGCAGTATTTT. The encoded protein is CASSQGGGTDTQYF.

The V gene is TRBV10-3, the J gene TRBJ2-5; 8 bases align to TRBD1. CDR3 size: 14 residues. Germline V CDR1 and CDR2: ENHRY, SYGVKD. V shed 10 bases, J shed 5 bases, and the junction held 12 bases outside the gene matches. The CDR3 reads CATSGQGGGETQYF. For the CDR3, the DNA is TGTGCCACCTCCGGACAGGGAGGAGGGGAGACCCAGTACTTC.

This rearrangement joins TRBV7-3 to TRBJ2-3, with a weak D call TRBD2 (6 bases). This CDR3 is built from 15 residues. In germline, CDR1 is SGHTA, CDR2 FQGTGA. V shed 2 bases and J shed 4 bases, with 13 bases lying between them. The CDR3 coding sequence is TGTGCCAGCAGCTTATCTGCGGGAACCGCAGATACGCAGTATTTT. Protein: CASSLSAGTADTQYF.

The V and J genes are TRBV18 and TRBJ1-1; TRBD1 matches 7 bases. The ends lost 1 base at V and 1 base at J; junction bases unmatched: 3. The CDR3 totals 15 residues. Per germline, CDR1 KGHSH and CDR2 LQKENI. The CDR3 DNA sequence: TGTGCCAGCTCACCACAGGGGGCGAAGAACACTGAAGCTTTCTTT. Its protein product is CASSPQGAKNTEAFF. The whole variable domain, filled in from reference TRBV18 and TRBJ1-1, reads NAGVMQNPRHLVRRRGQEARLRCSPMKGHSHVYWYRQLPEEGLKFMVYLQKENIIDESGMPKERFSAEFPKEGPSILRIQQVVRGDSAAYFCASSPQGAKNTEAFFGQGTRLTVV.

The chain uses TRBV3-1 (or the pseudogene TRBV3-2) and TRBJ2-1; D unresolved. The V and J ends lost 0 bases and 0 bases respectively, with 6 bases between them. The CDR3 contains 15 residues. Germline CDR1 LGHDT, CDR2 YNNKEL (reference sequence). The CDR3 here is CASSQDGGSYNEQFF. DNA of the CDR3: TGTGCCAGCAGCCAAGATGGCGGCTCCTACAATGAGCAGTTCTTC.

The chain joins TRBV3-1 (or the pseudogene TRBV3-2) to TRBJ2-3; D is ambiguous. This CDR3 has 14 residues. CDR1 and CDR2 from the germline V gene are LGHDT and YNNKEL (reference sequence). V was cut by 1 base and J by 6 bases, with 11 bases left in between. The CDR3 here is CASSQVAVGDTQYF. The CDR3 DNA follows: TGTGCCAGCAGCCAAGTAGCAGTCGGGGATACGCAGTATTTT.

This clone was seen a handful of times. V and J are TRBV6-5 and TRBJ1-6; 9 bases line up with TRBD1. The CDR3 spans 16 residues. The junction had 3 bases not matched to a gene; V was cut back by 3 bases and J by 3 bases. Germline V gene sequence: CDR1 MNHEY, CDR2 SVGAGI. CDR3 DNA: TGTGCCAGCAGTTATGGGACAGGGCACTATAATTCACCCCTCCACTTT. Protein: CASSYGTGHYNSPLHF.

The chain uses TRBV27 and TRBJ1-6, with D possibly TRBD1 on 5 matching bases. CDR1 is MNHEY and CDR2 is SMNVEV in the germline V gene (reference sequence). V dropped 5 bases and J dropped 8 bases, with 10 bases sitting between them. The CDR3 totals 13 residues. CDR3 DNA sequence: TGTGCCAGCAGTGTGGGGGGGGATTCACCCCTCCACTTT. It translates to CASSVGGDSPLHF.

V usage is TRBV7-3 and J usage is TRBJ2-2; D perhaps matches TRBD2 (5 bases). Between the trimmed V and J ends, which lost 5 bases and 4 bases, there was a span of 11 bases. The CDR3 has 14 amino acids. Germline CDR1 reads SGHTA; CDR2 reads FQGTGA. The CDR3 nucleotides read TGTGCCAGCAGCCCGGGAAGGAGCACCGGGGAGCTGTTTTTT. Its protein product is CASSPGRSTGELFF.

This chain links TRBV28 with TRBJ2-2; D is unresolved. There are 19 residues in the CDR3. The germline V gene encodes CDR1 MDHEN and CDR2 SYDVKM. V gave up 3 bases and J gave up 6 bases, with 26 bases separating them. This chain's CDR3 is CASSFTPSVAWSAPGELFF. The CDR3, as DNA: TGTGCCAGCAGTTTCACCCCGTCCGTGGCTTGGAGCGCCCCCGGGGAGCTGTTTTTT.

V usage is TRBV7-8 and J usage is TRBJ1-1; D is ambiguous. Germline V gene sequence: CDR1 SGHVS, CDR2 FQNEAQ. The CDR3 has 14 residues. Trimming pared 6 bases from V and 0 bases from J, leaving 11 bases between. The CDR3 DNA reads TGTGCCAGCAGTTATCAGAACATGAACACTGAAGCTTTCTTT. Translation gives CASSYQNMNTEAFF.

The chain carries TRBV28 and TRBJ1-3; D gene uncertain. The length of the CDR3 is 14 residues. Germline V gives CDR1 MDHEN, CDR2 SYDVKM. The V end lost 6 bases, the J end lost 0 bases, and 9 bases lay between the germline ends. CDR3 sequence: CASRSRSSGNTIYF. CDR3 sequence (DNA): TGTGCCAGCAGGTCTCGGAGCTCTGGAAACACCATATATTTT.

For the CDR3, the DNA is TGCGCCAGCAGCCAAGAGGGGACTAGCACAGATACGCAGTATTTT. This codes for CASSQEGTSTDTQYF. The V and J genes are TRBV4-3 and TRBJ2-3; possibly TRBD2 for D (6 bases). Trimming removed 0 bases from V and 0 bases from J, with 7 bases in between. Germline V CDR1 and CDR2: LGHNA, YSLEER. The CDR3 covers 15 residues.

The rearrangement joins TRBV29-1 to TRBJ2-7, with 9 bases lining up with TRBD1. This CDR3 spans 13 amino acids. Germline V gene sequence: CDR1 SQVTM, CDR2 ANQGSEA. V dropped 5 bases and J dropped 0; count of bases not matched to a gene: 2. The CDR3 nucleotides are TGCAGCGTTAACAGGGGGCTCTCCTACGAGCAGTACTTC. It is translated as CSVNRGLSYEQYF.

This clone was seen a few times. This chain joins TRBV13 and TRBJ2-5, with TRBD2 identical over 9 bases. Germline V gives CDR1 PRHDT, CDR2 FYEKMQ (reference sequence). This CDR3 comprises 15 residues. With 1 base clipped from V and 4 bases from J, the junction kept 4 bases outside the gene matches. As DNA, the CDR3 is TGTGCCAGCAGCTTAGAGCTGCGGGAGGGAGAGACCCAGTACTTC. Protein: CASSLELREGETQYF.

Concerning this clone itself: The germline gene is not matched at one end of the junction; a read error may be the cause. The gene calls are TRBV3-1 (or the pseudogene TRBV3-2) and TRBJ1-6; D gene unclear. Germline V CDR1 and CDR2: LGHDT, YNNKEL (reference sequence). The CDR3 is made up of 15 amino acids. This chain's CDR3 is CASSQRGPYNSPLHF. CDR3 nucleotides: TGTGCCAGCAGCCAACGGGGTCCCTACAATTCACCCCTCCACTTT.

The gene calls are TRBV5-1 and TRBJ1-2, with D possibly matching TRBD1 (6 bases). Deletions cut 4 bases from V and 6 bases from J, with 10 bases between. Germline values: CDR1 SGHRS, CDR2 YFSETQ. This CDR3 contains 12 residues. For the CDR3, the DNA is TGCGCCAGCAGCCGGACAGCAGATGGCTACACCTTC. Amino acid sequence: CASSRTADGYTF.

The chain uses TRBV21-1 and TRBJ2-7; TRBD1 is the table's D call, not checked against the DNA. TRBV21-1 is listed as a pseudogene. The CDR3 has 16 residues. The CDR3 region is CASSTHSRDRDYEQYF. CDR3 DNA: TGTGCCAGCAGCACTCACTCCCGGGACAGGGACTACGAGCAGTACTTC.

The chain is built from TRBV5-4 and TRBJ2-2, with TRBD2 as a possible D gene (5 bases). The CDR3 has 16 amino acids. The V and J ends lost 4 bases and 4 bases respectively, with 17 bases between them. Germline loops: CDR1 SGHNT, CDR2 YYREEE (reference sequence). The CDR3 nucleotides are TGTGCCAGCAGCCCGGGTAAAACGCGGGTCACCGGGGAGCTGTTTTTT. It encodes CASSPGKTRVTGELFF.